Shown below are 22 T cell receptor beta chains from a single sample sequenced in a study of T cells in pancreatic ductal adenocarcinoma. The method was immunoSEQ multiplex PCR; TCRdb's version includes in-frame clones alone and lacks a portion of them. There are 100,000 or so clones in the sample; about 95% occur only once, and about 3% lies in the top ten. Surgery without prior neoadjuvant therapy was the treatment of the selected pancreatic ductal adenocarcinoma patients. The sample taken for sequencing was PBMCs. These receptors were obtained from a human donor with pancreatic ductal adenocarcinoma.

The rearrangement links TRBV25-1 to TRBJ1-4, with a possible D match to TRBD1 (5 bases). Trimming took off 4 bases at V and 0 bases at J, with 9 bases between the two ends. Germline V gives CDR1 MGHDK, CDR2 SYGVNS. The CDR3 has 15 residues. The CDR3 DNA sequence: TGTGCCAGCAGTGCAGACAGCCCAACTAATGAAAAACTGTTTTTT. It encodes CASSADSPTNEKLFF.

DNA of the CDR3: TGTGCCAGCAGATTTCATTCGGGGAATCAGCCCCAGCATTTT. Protein sequence: CASRFHSGNQPQHF. The chain combines TRBV6-1 with TRBJ1-5; D remains unclear. Trimming left V 6 bases short and J 4 bases short, with 13 bases between. Germline assignment: CDR1 MNHNS and CDR2 SASEGT. This CDR3 spans 14 amino acids.

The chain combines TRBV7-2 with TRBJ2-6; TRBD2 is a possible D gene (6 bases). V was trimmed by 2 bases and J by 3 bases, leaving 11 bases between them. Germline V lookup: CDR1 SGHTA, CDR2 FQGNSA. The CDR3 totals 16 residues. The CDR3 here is CASSLRGWDGANVLTF. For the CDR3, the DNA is TGTGCCAGCAGCTTACGGGGGTGGGATGGGGCCAACGTCCTGACTTTC.

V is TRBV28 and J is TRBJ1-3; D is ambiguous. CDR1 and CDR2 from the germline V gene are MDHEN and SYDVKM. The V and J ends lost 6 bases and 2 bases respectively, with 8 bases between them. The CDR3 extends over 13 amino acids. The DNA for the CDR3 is TGTGCCAGCAGACTAATTACTGGAAACACCATATATTTT. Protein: CASRLITGNTIYF.

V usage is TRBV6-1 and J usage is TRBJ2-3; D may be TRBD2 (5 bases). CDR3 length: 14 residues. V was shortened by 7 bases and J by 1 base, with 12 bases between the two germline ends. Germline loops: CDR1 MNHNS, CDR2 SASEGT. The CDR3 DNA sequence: TGTGCCAGCAATCTAGCCCAGGGCACAGATACGCAGTATTTT. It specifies CASNLAQGTDTQYF.

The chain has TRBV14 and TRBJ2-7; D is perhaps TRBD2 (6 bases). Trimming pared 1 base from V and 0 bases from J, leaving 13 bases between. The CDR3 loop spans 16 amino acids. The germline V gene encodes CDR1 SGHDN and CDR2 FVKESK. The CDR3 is CASSQASRTNSYEQYF. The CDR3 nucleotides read TGTGCCAGCAGCCAAGCCTCGAGGACTAACTCCTACGAGCAGTACTTC. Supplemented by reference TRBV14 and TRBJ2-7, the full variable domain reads EAGVTQFPSHSVIEKGQTVTLRCDPISGHDNLYWYRRVMGKEIKFLLHFVKESKQDESGMPNNRFLAERTGGTYSTLKVQPAELEDSGVYFCASSQASRTNSYEQYFGPGTRLTVT.

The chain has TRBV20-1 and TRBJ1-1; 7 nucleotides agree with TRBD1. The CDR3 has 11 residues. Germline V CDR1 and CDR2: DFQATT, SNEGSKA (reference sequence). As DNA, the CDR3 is TGCAGGGCCGGGACAGAACTCGGGGCTTTCTTT. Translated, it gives CRAGTELGAFF.

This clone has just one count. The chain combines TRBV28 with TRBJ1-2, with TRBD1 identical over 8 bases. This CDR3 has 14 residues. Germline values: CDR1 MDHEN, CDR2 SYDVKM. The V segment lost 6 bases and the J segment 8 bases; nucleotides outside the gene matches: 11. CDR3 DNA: TGTGCCAGCAGGGGCTACAGGGGGATCGGCGGCTACACCTTC. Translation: CASRGYRGIGGYTF.

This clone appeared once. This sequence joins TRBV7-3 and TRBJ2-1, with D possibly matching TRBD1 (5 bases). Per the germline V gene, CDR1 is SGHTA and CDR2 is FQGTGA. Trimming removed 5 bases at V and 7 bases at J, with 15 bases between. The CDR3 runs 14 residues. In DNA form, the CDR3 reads TGTGCCAGCAGCCCCCAGGGTGTGGGGAATGAGCAGTTCTTC. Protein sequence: CASSPQGVGNEQFF.

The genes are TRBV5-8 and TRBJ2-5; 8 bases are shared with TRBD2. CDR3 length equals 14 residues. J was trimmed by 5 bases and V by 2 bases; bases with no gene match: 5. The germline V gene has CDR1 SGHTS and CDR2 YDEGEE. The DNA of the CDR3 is TGTGCCAGCAGCTTCCGGGAGGGGGGCGAGACCCAGTACTTC. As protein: CASSFREGGETQYF.

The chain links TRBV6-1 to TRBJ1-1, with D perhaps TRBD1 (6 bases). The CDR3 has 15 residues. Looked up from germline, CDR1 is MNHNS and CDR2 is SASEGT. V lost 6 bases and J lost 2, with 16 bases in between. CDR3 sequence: CASSFLLGGNTEAFF. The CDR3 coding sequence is TGTGCCAGCAGCTTCCTTCTTGGGGGCAACACTGAAGCTTTCTTT.

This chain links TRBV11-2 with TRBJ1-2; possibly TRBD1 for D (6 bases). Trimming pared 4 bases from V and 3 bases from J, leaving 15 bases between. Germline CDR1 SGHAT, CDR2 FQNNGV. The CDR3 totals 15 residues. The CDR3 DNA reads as TGTGCCAGCAGCTCTCTTCGACAGGTGGACTATGGCTACACCTTC. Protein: CASSSLRQVDYGYTF.

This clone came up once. The CDR3 sequence is CASTPGQGIADTQYF. The CDR3 region has the DNA TGTGCCAGCACCCCGGGACAGGGGATTGCAGATACGCAGTATTTT. V and J are TRBV2 and TRBJ2-3, with 10 bases that match TRBD1. V shed 7 bases, J shed 4 bases, and the junction held 8 bases outside the gene matches. CDR3 size: 15 residues. Germline CDR1 and CDR2: SNHLY and FYNNEI.

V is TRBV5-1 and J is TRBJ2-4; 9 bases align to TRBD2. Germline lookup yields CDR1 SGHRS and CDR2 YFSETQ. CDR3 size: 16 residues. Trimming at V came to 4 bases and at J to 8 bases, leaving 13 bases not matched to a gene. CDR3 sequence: CASSPGSSGSVYIQYF. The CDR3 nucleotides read TGCGCCAGCAGCCCTGGGAGTAGCGGGAGTGTGTACATTCAGTACTTC.

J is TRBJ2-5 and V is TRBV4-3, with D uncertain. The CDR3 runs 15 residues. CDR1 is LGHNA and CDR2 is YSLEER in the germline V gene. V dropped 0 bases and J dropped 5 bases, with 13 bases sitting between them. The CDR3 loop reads CASSQEYVTRETQYF. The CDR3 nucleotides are TGCGCCAGCAGCCAAGAATATGTTACTCGGGAGACCCAGTACTTC.

The chain's CDR3 is CASSPLTGPAYEQYF. The DNA for the CDR3 is TGTGCCAGCTCACCACTGACAGGACCCGCCTACGAGCAGTACTTC. This chain joins TRBV18 and TRBJ2-7, with D maybe TRBD1 (6 bases). Germline CDR1 is KGHSH and CDR2 is LQKENI. The V and J ends lost 1 base and 2 bases respectively, with 12 bases between them. This CDR3 is built from 15 residues.

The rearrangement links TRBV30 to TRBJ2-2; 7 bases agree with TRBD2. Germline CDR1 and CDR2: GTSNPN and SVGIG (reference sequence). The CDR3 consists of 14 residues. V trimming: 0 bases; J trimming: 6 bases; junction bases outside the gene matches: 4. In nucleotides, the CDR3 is TGTGCCTGGAGTGTCCACCGGGGGGCCGGGGAGCTGTTTTTT. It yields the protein CAWSVHRGAGELFF.

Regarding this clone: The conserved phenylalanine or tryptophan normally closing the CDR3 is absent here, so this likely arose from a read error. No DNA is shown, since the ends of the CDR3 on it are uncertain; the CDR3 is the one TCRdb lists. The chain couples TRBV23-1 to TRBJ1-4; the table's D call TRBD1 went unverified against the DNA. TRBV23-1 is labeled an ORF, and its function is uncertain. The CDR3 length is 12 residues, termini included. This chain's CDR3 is CASSLPDRSWML.

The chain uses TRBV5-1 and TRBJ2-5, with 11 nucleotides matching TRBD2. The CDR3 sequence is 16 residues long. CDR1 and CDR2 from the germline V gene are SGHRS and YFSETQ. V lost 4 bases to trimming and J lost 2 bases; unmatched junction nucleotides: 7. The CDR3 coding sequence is TGCGCCAGCAGCCTTTCAGGACTAGCGGGTCAAGAGACCCAGTACTTC. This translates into CASSLSGLAGQETQYF.

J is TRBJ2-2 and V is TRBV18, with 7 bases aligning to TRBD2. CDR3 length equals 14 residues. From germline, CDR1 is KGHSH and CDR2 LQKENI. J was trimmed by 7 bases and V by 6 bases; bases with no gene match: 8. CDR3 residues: CASSLAGADGELFF. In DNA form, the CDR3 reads TGTGCCAGCTCCCTCGCGGGAGCGGACGGGGAGCTGTTTTTT.

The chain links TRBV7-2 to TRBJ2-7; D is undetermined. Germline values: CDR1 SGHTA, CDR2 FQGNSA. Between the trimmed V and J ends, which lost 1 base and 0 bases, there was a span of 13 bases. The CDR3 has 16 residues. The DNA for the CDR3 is TGTGCCAGCAGCTTAGGAAGTGACACAAACTCCTACGAGCAGTACTTC. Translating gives CASSLGSDTNSYEQYF.

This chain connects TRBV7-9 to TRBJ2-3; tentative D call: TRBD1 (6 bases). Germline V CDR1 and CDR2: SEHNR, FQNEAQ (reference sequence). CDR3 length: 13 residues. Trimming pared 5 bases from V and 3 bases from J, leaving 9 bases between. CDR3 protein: CASSVGATDTQYF. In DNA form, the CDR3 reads TGTGCCAGCAGCGTGGGGGCGACAGATACGCAGTATTTT.